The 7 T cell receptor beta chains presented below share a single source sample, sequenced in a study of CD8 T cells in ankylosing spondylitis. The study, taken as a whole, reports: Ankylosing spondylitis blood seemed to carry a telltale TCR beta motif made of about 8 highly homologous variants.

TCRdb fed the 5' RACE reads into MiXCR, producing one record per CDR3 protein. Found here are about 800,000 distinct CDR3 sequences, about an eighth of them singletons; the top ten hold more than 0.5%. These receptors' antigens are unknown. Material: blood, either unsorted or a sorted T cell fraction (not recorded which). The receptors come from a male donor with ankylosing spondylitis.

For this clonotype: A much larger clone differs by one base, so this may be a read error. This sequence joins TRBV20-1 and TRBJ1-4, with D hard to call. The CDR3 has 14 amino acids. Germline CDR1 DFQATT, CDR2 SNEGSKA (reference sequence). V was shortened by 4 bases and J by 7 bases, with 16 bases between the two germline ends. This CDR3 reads CSATLPLNTEKLFF. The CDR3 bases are TGCAGTGCTACCTTACCGCTTAATACTGAAAAACTGTTTTTT.

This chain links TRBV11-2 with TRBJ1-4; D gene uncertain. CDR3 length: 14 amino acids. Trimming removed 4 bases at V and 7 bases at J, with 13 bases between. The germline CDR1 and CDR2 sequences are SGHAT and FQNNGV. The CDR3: CASSSPGLGEKLFF. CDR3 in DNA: TGTGCCAGCAGCTCACCGGGTCTGGGTGAAAAACTGTTTTTT.

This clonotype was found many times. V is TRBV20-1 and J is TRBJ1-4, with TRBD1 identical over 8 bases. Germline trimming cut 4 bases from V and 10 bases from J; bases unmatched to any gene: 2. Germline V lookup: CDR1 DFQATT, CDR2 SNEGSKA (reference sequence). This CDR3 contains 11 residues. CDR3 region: CSATTGGKLFF. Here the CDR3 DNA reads TGCAGTGCTACCACAGGGGGAAAACTGTTTTTT.

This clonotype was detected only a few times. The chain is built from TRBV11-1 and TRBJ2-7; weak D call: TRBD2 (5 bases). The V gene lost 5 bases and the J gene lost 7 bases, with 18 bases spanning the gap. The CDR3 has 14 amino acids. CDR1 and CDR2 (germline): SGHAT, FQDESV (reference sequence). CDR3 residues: CASSQRTQFEEQYF. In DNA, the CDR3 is TGTGCCAGCAGCCAGCGGACCCAGTTCGAAGAGCAGTACTTC.

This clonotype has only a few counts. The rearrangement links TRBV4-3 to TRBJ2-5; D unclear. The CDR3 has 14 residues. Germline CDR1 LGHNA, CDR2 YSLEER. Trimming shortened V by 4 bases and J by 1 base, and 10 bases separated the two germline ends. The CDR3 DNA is TGCGCCAGCAGCCGACAAGTTACCCAAGAGACCCAGTACTTC. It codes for CASSRQVTQETQYF.

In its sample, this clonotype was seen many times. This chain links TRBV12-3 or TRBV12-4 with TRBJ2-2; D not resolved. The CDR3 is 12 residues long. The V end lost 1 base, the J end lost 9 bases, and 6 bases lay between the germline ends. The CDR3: CASSLVGRELFF. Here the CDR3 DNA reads TGTGCCAGCAGTTTAGTGGGCCGGGAGCTGTTTTTT.

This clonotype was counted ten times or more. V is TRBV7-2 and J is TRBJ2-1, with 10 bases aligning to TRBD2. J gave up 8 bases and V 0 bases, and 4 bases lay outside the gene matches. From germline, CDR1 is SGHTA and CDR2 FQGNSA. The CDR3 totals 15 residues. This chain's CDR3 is CASSLAAGGPHEQFF. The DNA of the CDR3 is TGTGCCAGCAGCTTAGCAGCGGGAGGGCCTCATGAGCAGTTCTTC.